This T cell receptor (beta chain) comes out of a study of T cell responses to AZD1222 COVID-19 vaccine. Overall study context: Second-dose intervals of approximately 4 or approximately 12 weeks were pooled.

Clones were sequenced by immunoSEQ multiplex PCR, and TCRdb holds only the in-frame ones, with some missing. The sample lists fewer than 110,000 clones, about 90% occurring once. The CDR3 sequence is 14 residues long. After removal of 1 base from V and 0 bases from J, the junction contained 0 bases not matched to a gene. The germline V gene encodes CDR1 SGHRS and CDR2 YFSETQ. With regard to this clone: No antigen is known for it.

Study-level points and caveats: Baseline testing showed seropositivity in only six or seven AZD1222 recipients. In all cases, repertoires were sampled only after the peak T cell response.

The sequence was obtained from an adult in good health. The sample here was peripheral blood, taken on day 0 of AZD1222 vaccination. The V gene is TRBV5-1, the J gene TRBJ2-5; 7 nucleotides line up with TRBD1. CDR3 loop: CASSLTGDQETQYF. CDR3 coding DNA: TGCGCCAGCAGCTTGACAGGGGACCAAGAGACCCAGTACTTC.